The source of this T cell receptor (beta chain) is a study of cytomegalovirus exposure and HLA in healthy donors. PCR primers comprised 60 Vbeta and 13 Jbeta primers. Assay: immunoSEQ multiplex PCR; the TCRdb copy retains only in-frame clones and omits some. The repertoire holds about 210,000 clones, with roughly 79% as singletons. Donors consisted of healthy bone marrow donors. Whole-study findings and limits: More clonal expansion characterized HLA-associated TCR beta chains than equally common others in a later analysis.

In regard to this clone: Its antigen is unknown.

The sequence derives from a male donor in good health and CMV-seronegative. The sequencing sample was made of PBMCs.

The CDR3 sequence: CASRNRPGTGVSYEQYF. CDR3 coding DNA: TGTGCCAGCAGAAACCGACCCGGGACAGGGGTCTCTTACGAGCAGTACTTC. This chain links TRBV28 with TRBJ2-7, with TRBD1 identical over 10 bases. J lost 4 bases, V lost 6 bases, and 15 bases had no gene match. The CDR3 consists of 17 residues. The germline V gene has CDR1 MDHEN and CDR2 SYDVKM. Together with reference TRBV28 and TRBJ2-7, the CDR3 gives the full variable domain: DVKVTQSSRYLVKRTGEKVFLECVQDMDHENMFWYRQDPGLGLRLIYFSYDVKMKEKGDIPEGYSVSREKKERFSLILESASTNQTSMYLCASRNRPGTGVSYEQYFGPGTRLTVT.